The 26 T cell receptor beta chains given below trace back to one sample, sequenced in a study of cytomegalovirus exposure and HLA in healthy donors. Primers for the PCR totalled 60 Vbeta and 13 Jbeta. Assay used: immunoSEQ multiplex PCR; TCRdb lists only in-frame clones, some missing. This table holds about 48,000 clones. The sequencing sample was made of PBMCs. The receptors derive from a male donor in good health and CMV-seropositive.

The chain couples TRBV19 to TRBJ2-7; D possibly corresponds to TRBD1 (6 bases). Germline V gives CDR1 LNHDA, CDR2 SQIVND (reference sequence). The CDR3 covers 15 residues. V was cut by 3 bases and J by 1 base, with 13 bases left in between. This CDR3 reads CASSIDWGTSYEQYF. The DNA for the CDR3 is TGTGCCAGTAGTATTGATTGGGGGACATCCTACGAGCAGTACTTC.

Here the CDR3 reads CASSQQGRHTF. DNA for the CDR3: TGTGCCAGCAGCCAGCAGGGCCGGCACACCTTC. The chain joins TRBV4-2 to TRBJ1-2; maybe TRBD1 (5 bases). Trimming left V 3 bases short and J 12 bases short, with 11 bases between. The CDR3 totals 11 residues. Germline V gives CDR1 LGHNA, CDR2 YNFKEQ.

CDR3 bases: TGTGCCAGCAGGCAAGGACAGGCGAGGGATGGCTACACCTTC. Its protein product is CASRQGQARDGYTF. The gene calls are TRBV6-6 and TRBJ1-2; 7 bases line up with TRBD1. Germline trimming cut 6 bases from V and 6 bases from J; bases unmatched to any gene: 10. The CDR3 is made up of 14 amino acids. The V gene's germline CDR1 is MNHNY and CDR2 SVGAGI (reference sequence).

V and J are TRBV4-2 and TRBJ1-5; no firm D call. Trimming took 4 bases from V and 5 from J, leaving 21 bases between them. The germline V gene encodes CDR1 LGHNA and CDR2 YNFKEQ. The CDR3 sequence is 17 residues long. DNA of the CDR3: TGTGCCAGCAGCCCTCAAGAAGTTGCCCGCGGGGATCAGCCCCAGCATTTT. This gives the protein CASSPQEVARGDQPQHF.

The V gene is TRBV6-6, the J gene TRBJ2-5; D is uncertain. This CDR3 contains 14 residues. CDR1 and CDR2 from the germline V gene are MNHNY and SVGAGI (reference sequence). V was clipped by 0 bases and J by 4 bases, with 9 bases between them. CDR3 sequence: CASSYSSALETQYF. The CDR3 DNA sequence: TGTGCCAGCAGTTACTCGAGTGCTCTAGAGACCCAGTACTTC.

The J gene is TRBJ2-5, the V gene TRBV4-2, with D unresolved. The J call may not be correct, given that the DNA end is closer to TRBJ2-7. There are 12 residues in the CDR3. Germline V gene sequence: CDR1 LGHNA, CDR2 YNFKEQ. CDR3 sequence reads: CASSPNSHEQYF. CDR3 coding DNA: TGTGCCAGCAGCCCCAATAGCCACGAGCAGTACTTC.

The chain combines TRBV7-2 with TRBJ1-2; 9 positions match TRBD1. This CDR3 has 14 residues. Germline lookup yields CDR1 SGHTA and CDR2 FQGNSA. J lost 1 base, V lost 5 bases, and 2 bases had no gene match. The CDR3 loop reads CASSRDRVNYGYTF. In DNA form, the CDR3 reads TGTGCCAGCAGCCGGGACAGGGTTAACTATGGCTACACCTTC.

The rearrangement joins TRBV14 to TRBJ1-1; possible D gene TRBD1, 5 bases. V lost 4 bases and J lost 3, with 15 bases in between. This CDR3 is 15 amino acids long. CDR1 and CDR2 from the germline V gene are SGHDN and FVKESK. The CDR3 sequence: CASSRGRTGDTEAFF. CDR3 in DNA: TGTGCCAGCAGCCGGGGACGGACGGGGGACACTGAAGCTTTCTTT.

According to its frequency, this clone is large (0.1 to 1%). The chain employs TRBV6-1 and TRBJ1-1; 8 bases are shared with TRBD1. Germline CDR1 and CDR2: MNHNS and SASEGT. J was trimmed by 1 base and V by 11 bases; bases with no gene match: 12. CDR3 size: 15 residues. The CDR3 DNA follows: TGTGCCGGAAGCATGACAGGGGTGGGGAACACTGAAGCTTTCTTT. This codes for CAGSMTGVGNTEAFF.

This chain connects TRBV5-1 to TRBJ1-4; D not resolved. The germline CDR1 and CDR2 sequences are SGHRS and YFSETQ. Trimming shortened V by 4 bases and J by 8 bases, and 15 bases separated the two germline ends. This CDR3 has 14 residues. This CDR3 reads CASSVDSNDEKLFF. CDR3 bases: TGCGCCAGCAGCGTTGACTCAAACGACGAAAAACTGTTTTTT.

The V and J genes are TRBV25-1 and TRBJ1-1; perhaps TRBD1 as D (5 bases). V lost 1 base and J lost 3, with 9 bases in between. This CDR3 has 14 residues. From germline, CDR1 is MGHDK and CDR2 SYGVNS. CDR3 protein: CASSEWGGDTEAFF. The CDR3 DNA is TGTGCCAGCAGTGAATGGGGGGGAGACACTGAAGCTTTCTTT.

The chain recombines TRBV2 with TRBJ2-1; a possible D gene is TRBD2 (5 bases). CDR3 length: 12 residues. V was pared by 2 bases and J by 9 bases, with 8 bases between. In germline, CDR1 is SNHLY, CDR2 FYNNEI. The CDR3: CASSESGIEQFF. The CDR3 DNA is TGTGCCAGCAGTGAATCGGGAATTGAGCAGTTCTTC.

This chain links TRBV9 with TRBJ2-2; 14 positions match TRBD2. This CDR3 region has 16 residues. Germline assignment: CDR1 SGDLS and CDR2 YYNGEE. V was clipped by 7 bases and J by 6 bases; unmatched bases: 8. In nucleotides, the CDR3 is TGTGCCAGCTCAACCGGGGGACTAGCGGGGGCCGGGGAGCTGTTTTTT. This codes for CASSTGGLAGAGELFF.

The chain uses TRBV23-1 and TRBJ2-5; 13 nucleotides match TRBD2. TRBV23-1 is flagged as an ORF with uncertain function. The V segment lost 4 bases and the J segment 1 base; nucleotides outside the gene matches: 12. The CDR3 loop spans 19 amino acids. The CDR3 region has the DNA TGCGCCAGCAGTCGAAATCGACAAGGGACTAGCGGGGTCCAAGAGACCCAGTACTTC. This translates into CASSRNRQGTSGVQETQYF.

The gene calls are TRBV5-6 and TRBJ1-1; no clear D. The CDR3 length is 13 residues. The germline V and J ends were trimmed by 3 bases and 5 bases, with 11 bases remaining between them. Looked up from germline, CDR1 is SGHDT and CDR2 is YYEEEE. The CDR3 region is CASSSPWRTEAFF. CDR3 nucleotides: TGTGCCAGCAGCTCCCCTTGGCGGACTGAAGCTTTCTTT. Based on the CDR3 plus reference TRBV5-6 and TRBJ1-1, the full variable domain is DAGVTQSPTHLIKTRGQQVTLRCSPKSGHDTVSWYQQALGQGPQFIFQYYEEEERQRGNFPDRFSGHQFPNYSSELNVNALLLGDSALYLCASSSPWRTEAFFGQGTRLTVV.

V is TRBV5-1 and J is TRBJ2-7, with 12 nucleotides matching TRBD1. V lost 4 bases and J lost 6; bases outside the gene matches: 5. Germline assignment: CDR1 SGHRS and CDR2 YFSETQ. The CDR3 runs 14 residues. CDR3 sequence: CASSTGQGASEQYF. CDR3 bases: TGCGCCAGCAGCACGGGACAGGGGGCAAGCGAGCAGTACTTC.

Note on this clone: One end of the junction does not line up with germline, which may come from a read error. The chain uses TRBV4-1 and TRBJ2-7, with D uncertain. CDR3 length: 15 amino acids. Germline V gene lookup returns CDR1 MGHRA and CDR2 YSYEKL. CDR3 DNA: TGCGTCAGCAGCCAAGCAAGCTGGGCCTCTTACGAGCAGTACTTC. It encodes CVSSQASWASYEQYF.

The chain's CDR3 is CASSSSMNTEAFF. The CDR3 DNA sequence: TGTGCCAGCAGCTCAAGCATGAACACTGAAGCTTTCTTT. The chain has TRBV7-3 and TRBJ1-1, with D uncertain. The V and J ends lost 4 bases and 0 bases respectively, with 6 bases between them. This CDR3 is 13 amino acids long. Germline values: CDR1 SGHTA, CDR2 FQGTGA.

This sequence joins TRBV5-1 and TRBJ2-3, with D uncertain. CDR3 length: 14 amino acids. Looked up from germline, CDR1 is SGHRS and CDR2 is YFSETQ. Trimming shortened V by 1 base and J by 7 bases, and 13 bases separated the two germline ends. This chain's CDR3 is CASSLTESMNTQYF. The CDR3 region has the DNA TGCGCCAGCAGCTTGACAGAGTCTATGAATACGCAGTATTTT.

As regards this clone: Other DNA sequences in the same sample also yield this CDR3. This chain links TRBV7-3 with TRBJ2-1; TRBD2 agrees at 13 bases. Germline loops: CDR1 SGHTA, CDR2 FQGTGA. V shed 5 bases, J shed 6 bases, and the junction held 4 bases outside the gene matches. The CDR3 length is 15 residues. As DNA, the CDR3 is TGTGCCAGCAGCCCGGGACTAGCGGGACCCAATGAGCAGTTCTTC. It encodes CASSPGLAGPNEQFF.

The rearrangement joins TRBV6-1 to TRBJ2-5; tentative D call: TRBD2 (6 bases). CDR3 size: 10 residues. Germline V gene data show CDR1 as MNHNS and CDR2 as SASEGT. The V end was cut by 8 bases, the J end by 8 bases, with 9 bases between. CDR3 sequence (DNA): TGTGCCAGCGGGGAGGTTACCCAGTACTTC. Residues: CASGEVTQYF.

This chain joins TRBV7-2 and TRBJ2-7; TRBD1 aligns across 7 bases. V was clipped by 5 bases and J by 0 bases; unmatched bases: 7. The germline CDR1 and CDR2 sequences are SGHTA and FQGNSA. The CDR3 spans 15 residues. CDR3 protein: CASSITGTDSYEQYF. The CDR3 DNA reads TGTGCCAGCAGCATTACCGGGACAGACTCCTACGAGCAGTACTTC.

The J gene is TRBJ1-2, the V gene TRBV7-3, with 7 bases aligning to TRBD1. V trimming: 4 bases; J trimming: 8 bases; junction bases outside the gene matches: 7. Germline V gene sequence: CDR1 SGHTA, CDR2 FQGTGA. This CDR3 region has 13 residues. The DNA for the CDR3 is TGTGCCAGCAGCTCGTTTCCGGGACAGGGCTACACCTTC. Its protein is CASSSFPGQGYTF.

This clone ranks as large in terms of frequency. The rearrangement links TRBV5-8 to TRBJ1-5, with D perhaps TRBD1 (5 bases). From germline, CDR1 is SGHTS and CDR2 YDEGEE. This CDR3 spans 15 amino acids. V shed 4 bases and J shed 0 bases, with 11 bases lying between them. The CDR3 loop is CASSREGVSNQPQHF. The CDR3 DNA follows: TGTGCCAGCAGCAGGGAAGGGGTTAGCAATCAGCCCCAGCATTTT.

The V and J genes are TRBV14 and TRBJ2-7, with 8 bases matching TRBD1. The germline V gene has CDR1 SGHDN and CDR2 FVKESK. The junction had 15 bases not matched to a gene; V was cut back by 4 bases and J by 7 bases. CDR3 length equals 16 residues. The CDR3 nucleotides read TGTGCCAGCAGCCCTGCTGACTTCAGGGGGCTAAGGGAGCAGTACTTC. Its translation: CASSPADFRGLREQYF.

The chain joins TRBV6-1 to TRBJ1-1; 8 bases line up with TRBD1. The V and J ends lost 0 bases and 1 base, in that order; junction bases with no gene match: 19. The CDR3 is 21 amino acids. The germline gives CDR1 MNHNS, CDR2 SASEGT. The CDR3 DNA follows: TGTGCCAGCAGTGAAGCGCGGGTTCTACAGGGGGGTTTTGTGTGGAACACTGAAGCTTTCTTT. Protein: CASSEARVLQGGFVWNTEAFF.